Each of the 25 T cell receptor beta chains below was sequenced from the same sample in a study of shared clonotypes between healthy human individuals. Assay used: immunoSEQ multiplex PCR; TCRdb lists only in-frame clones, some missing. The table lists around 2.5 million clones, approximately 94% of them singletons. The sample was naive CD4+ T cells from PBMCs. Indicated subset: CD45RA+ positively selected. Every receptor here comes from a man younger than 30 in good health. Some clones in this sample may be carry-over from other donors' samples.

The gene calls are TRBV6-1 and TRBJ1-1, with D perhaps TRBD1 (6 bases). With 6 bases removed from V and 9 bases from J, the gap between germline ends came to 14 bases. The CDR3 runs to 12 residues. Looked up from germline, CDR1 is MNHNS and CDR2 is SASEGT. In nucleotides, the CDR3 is TGTGCCAGCAGGTTACAGGGTAGAAAAGCTTTCTTT. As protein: CASRLQGRKAFF.

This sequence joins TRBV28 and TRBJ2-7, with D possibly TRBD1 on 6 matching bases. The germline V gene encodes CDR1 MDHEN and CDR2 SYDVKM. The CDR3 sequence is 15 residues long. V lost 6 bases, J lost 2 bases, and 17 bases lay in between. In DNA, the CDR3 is TGTGCCAGCAGCTCCTGGGGGCCCGGTCCCTACGAGCAGTACTTC. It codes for CASSSWGPGPYEQYF.

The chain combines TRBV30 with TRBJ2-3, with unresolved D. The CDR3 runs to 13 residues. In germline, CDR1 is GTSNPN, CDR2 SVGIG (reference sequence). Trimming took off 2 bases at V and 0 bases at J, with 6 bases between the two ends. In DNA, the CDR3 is TGTGCCTGGAGTCGGCAGAGCACAGATACGCAGTATTTT. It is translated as CAWSRQSTDTQYF.

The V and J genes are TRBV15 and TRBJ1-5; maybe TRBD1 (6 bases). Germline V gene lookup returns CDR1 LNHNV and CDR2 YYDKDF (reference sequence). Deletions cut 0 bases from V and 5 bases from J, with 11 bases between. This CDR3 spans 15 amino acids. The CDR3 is CATSREFRGHQPQHF. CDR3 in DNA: TGTGCCACCAGCAGAGAGTTTCGGGGGCATCAGCCCCAGCATTTT.

Here the CDR3 reads CASSLWSGAGGYTF. The CDR3 DNA sequence: TGTGCCAGCAGCTTGTGGTCAGGGGCGGGGGGCTACACCTTC. The rearrangement joins TRBV5-4 to TRBJ1-2; possible D gene TRBD1, 6 bases. The germline V and J ends were trimmed by 1 base and 8 bases, with 15 bases remaining between them. The CDR3 is 14 residues long. Germline V CDR1 and CDR2: SGHNT, YYREEE (reference sequence). Using reference TRBV5-4 and TRBJ1-2 for the parts outside the CDR3, the full variable domain is ETGVTQSPTHLIKTRGQQVTLRCSSQSGHNTVSWYQQALGQGPQFIFQYYREEENGRGNFPPRFSGLQFPNYSSELNVNALELDDSALYLCASSLWSGAGGYTFGSGTRLTVV.

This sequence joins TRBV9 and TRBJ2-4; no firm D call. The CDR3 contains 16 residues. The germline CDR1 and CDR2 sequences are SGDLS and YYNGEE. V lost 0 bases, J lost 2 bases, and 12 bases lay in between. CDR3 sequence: CASSVGFADPKNIQYF. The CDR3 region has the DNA TGTGCCAGCAGCGTAGGGTTTGCGGACCCCAAAAACATTCAGTACTTC. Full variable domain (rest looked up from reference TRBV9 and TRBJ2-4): DSGVTQTPKHLITATGQRVTLRCSPRSGDLSVYWYQQSLDQGLQFLIQYYNGEERAKGNILERFSAQQFPDLHSELNLSSLELGDSALYFCASSVGFADPKNIQYFGAGTRLSVL.

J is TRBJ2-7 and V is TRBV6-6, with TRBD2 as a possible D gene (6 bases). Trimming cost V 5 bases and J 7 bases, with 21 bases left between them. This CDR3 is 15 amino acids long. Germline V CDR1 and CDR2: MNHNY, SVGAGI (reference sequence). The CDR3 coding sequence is TGTGCCAGCAGTGGACCCGGGACGGAGGGGTTGGAGCAGTACTTC. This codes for CASSGPGTEGLEQYF.

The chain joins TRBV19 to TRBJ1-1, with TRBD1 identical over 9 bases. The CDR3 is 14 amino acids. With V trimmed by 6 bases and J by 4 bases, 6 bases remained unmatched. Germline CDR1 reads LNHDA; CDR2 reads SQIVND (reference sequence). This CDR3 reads CASRRDREGTEAFF. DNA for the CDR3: TGTGCCAGTAGGAGGGACAGGGAGGGCACTGAAGCTTTCTTT.

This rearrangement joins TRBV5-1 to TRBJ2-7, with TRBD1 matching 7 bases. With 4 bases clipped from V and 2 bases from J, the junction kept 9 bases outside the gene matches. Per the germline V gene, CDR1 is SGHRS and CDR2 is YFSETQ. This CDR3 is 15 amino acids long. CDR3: CASSTGTVFAYEQYF. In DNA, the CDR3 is TGCGCCAGCAGCACCGGGACAGTCTTTGCCTACGAGCAGTACTTC.

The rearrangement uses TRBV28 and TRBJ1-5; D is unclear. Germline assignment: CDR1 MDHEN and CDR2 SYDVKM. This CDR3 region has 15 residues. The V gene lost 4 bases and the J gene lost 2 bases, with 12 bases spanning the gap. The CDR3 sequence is CASSSSLGGNQPQHF. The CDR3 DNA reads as TGTGCCAGCAGTTCCAGTCTCGGGGGCAATCAGCCCCAGCATTTT.

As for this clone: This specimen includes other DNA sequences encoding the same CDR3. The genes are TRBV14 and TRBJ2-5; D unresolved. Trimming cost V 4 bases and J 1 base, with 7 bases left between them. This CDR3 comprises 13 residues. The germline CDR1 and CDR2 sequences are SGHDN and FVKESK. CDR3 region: CASSRHPQETQYF. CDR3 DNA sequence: TGTGCCAGCAGCCGACACCCCCAAGAGACCCAGTACTTC.

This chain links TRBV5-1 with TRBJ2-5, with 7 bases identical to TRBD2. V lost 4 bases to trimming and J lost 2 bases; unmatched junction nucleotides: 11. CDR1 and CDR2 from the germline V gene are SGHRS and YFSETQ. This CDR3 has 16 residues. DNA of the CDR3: TGCGCCAGCAGCGAGGTGGGCCTAGCGGAGCAAGAGACCCAGTACTTC. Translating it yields CASSEVGLAEQETQYF.

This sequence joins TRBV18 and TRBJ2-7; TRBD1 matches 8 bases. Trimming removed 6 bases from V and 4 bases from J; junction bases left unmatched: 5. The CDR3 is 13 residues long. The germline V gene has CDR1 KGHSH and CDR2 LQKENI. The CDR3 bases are TGTGCCAGCTCCCAGGGGGCTGGGTACGAGCAGTACTTC. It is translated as CASSQGAGYEQYF.

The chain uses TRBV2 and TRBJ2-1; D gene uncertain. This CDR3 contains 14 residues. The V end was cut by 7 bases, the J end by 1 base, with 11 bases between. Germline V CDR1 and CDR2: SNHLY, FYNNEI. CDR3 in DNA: TGTGCCAGCAAGGCAGGACCATCCTACAATGAGCAGTTCTTC. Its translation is CASKAGPSYNEQFF.

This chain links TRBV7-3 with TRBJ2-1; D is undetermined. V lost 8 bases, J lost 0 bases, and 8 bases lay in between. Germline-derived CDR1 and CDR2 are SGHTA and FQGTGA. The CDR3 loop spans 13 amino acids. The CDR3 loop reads CASAQSSYNEQFF. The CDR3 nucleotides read TGTGCCAGCGCGCAAAGCTCCTACAATGAGCAGTTCTTC.

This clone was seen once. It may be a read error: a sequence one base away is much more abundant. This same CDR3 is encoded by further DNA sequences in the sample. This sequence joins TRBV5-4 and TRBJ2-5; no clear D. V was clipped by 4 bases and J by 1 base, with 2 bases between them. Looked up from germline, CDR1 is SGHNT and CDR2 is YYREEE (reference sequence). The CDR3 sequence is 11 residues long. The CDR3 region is CASSAQETQYF. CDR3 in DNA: TGTGCCAGCAGCGCCCAAGAGACCCAGTACTTC. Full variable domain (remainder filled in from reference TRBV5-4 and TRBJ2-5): ETGVTQSPTHLIKTRGQQVTLRCSSQSGHNTVSWYQQALGQGPQFIFQYYREEENGRGNFPPRFSGLQFPNYSSELNVNALELDDSALYLCASSAQETQYFGPGTRLLVL.

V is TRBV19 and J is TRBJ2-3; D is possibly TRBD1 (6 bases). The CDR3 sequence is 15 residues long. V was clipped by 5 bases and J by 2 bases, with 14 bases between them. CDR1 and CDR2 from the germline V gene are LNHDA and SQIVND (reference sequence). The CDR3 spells CASSSYRDSTDTQYF. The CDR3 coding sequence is TGTGCCAGTAGTTCCTACAGGGATTCCACAGATACGCAGTATTTT.

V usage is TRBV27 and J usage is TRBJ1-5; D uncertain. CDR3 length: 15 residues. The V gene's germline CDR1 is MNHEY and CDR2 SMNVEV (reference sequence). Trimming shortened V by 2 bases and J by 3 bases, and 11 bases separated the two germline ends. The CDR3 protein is CASSLEGFPNQPQHF. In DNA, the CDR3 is TGTGCCAGCAGTTTAGAAGGGTTTCCCAATCAGCCCCAGCATTTT.

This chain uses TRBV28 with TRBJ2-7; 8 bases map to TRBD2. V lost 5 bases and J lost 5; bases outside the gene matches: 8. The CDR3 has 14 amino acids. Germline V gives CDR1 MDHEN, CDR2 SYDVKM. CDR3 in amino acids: CASSLSGIVHEQYF. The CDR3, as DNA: TGTGCCAGCAGTCTTAGCGGGATTGTCCACGAGCAGTACTTC.

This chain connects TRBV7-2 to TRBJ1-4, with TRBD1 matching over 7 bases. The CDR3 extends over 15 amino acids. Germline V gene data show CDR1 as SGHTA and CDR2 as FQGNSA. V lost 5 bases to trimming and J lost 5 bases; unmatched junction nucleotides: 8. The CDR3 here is CASSPGGRRNEKLFF. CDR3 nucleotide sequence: TGTGCCAGCAGCCCAGGGGGTCGAAGGAATGAAAAACTGTTTTTT.

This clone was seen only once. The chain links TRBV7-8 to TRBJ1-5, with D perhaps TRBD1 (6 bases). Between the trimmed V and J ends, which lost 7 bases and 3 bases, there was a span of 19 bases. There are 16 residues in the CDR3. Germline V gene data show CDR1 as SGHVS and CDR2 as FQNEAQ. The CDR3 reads CASTAERTAFNQPQHF. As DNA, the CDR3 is TGTGCCAGCACCGCCGAGAGGACAGCCTTCAATCAGCCCCAGCATTTT. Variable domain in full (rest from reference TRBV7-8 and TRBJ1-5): GAGVSQSPRYKVAKRGQDVALRCDPISGHVSLFWYQQALGQGPEFLTYFQNEAQLDKSGLPSDRFFAERPEGSVSTLKIQRTQQEDSAVYLCASTAERTAFNQPQHFGDGTRLSIL.

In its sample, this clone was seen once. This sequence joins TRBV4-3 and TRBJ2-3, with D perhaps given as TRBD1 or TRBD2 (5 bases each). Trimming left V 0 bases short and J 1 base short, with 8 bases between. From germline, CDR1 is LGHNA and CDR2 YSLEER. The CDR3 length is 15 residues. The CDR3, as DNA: TGCGCCAGCAGCCAAGACGGGGACCGCACAGATACGCAGTATTTT. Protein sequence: CASSQDGDRTDTQYF.

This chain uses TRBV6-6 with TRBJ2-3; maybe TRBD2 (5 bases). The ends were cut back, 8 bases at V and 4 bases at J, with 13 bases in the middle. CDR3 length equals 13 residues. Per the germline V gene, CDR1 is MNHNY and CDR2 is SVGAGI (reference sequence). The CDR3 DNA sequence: TGTGCCAGCCGGGGAACTATACCAGATACGCAGTATTTT. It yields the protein CASRGTIPDTQYF.

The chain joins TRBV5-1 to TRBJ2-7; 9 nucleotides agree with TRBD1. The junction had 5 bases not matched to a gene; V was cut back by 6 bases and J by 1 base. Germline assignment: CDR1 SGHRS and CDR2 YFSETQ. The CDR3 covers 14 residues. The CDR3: CASTLTGGSYEQYF. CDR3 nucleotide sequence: TGCGCCAGCACCCTGACAGGGGGGTCCTACGAGCAGTACTTC.

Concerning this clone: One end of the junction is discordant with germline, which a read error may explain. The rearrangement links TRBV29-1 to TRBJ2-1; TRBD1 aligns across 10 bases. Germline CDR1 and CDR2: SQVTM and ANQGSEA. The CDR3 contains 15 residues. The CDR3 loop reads CSVEVAGQGRDEQFF. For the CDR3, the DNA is TGCAGCGTCGAAGTAGCGGGACAGGGGCGGGATGAGCAGTTCTTC.